The present T cell receptor beta chain was sequenced within a study of T-cell reconstitution after alpha-beta-depleted transplantation in children. This clonotype was counted at least ten times. The antigen is not known. As it was prepared, the TCRbeta library received unique molecular identifiers. TCRdb re-called the PCR reads through MiXCR, storing one row per CDR3 protein. The repertoire has about 460,000 distinct CDR3 sequences, under 12% of them found once; the top ten carry 2% to 2.5%. Findings and limits, study-wide: Expanded clones from the graft, numbering several hundred, reportedly supplied alpha-beta T cells about two months after transplant. Surviving recipient T cells and thymic progenitors accounted for the high day-60 TCRbeta diversity observed in some patients. T-cell counts and diversity at one year following transplant were attributed mainly to newly produced T cells.

The sequences come from PBMCs, collected before TCRalphabeta/CD19-depleted stem cell transplant. The sequence derives from a child aged 2 to 10 with inherited bone marrow failure, due to receive a stem cell transplant.

Here the CDR3 reads CASSTITDEQFF. The CDR3 nucleotides are TGTGCCAGCAGTACGATTACGGATGAGCAGTTCTTC. This rearrangement joins TRBV28 to TRBJ2-1; no clear D gene. There are 12 residues in the CDR3. From germline, CDR1 is MDHEN and CDR2 SYDVKM. Trimming removed 5 bases at V and 8 bases at J, with 10 bases between.